The 29 T cell receptor beta chains in this list originate from one sample, sequenced in a study of shared clonotypes between healthy human individuals. The protocol was immunoSEQ multiplex PCR, while the TCRdb copy is restricted to in-frame clones and leaves out a portion. The sample shows some 1.5 million clones, approximately 97% of them seen only once. The sequenced sample consisted of naive CD4+ T cells sorted from blood. Subset described: CD45RA+ positively selected. Receptor source: a man in his thirties or forties in good health.

The J gene is TRBJ1-2, the V gene TRBV5-4, with D unresolved. V was trimmed by 0 bases and J by 3 bases, leaving 9 bases between them. This CDR3 comprises 14 residues. Germline V gene lookup returns CDR1 SGHNT and CDR2 YYREEE (reference sequence). The CDR3 region is CASSLGPGDYGYTF. In nucleotides, the CDR3 is TGTGCCAGCAGCTTGGGACCTGGGGACTATGGCTACACCTTC.

CDR3 nucleotides: TGCGCCAGCAGCCCCGGACAGGGGAGTGCTCAGCCCCAGCATTTT. Its protein product is CASSPGQGSAQPQHF. This rearrangement joins TRBV5-1 to TRBJ1-5; 9 bases are a match to TRBD1. V shed 4 bases, J shed 6 bases, and the junction held 8 bases outside the gene matches. Germline V CDR1 and CDR2: SGHRS, YFSETQ. This CDR3 is built from 15 residues.

For this clone: Other DNA sequences of this sample code for an identical CDR3. The V and J genes are TRBV14 and TRBJ1-5; D call uncertain. Trimming removed 0 bases at V and 5 bases at J, with 5 bases between. In germline, CDR1 is SGHDN, CDR2 FVKESK. This CDR3 comprises 13 residues. Here the CDR3 reads CASSQDLDQPQHF. CDR3 DNA sequence: TGTGCCAGCAGCCAAGATCTGGATCAGCCCCAGCATTTT.

This sequence joins TRBV18 and TRBJ2-3; TRBD2 matches 8 bases. The CDR3 has 18 residues. Per the germline V gene, CDR1 is KGHSH and CDR2 is LQKENI. The J segment lost 0 bases and the V segment lost 3 bases, leaving 11 bases of the junction unmatched. CDR3 bases: TGTGCCAGCTCACCTAAAGGACTAGCACCTACTAGCACAGATACGCAGTATTTT. This sequence encodes CASSPKGLAPTSTDTQYF.

This sequence joins TRBV7-2 and TRBJ2-7; the match to TRBD2 covers 10 bases. The CDR3 length is 18 residues. With 7 bases clipped from V and 0 bases from J, the junction kept 15 bases outside the gene matches. The germline V gene has CDR1 SGHTA and CDR2 FQGNSA. DNA of the CDR3: TGTGCCAGCAACAAACCCCAAACTAGCGGGGCCTCCTCCTACGAGCAGTACTTC. Translating gives CASNKPQTSGASSYEQYF.

Details on this clone: This same CDR3 is encoded by further DNA sequences in the sample. This chain connects TRBV6-1 to TRBJ1-5; possibly TRBD1 for D (5 bases). The CDR3 has 14 residues. Germline CDR1 and CDR2: MNHNS and SASEGT. The ends were cut back, 0 bases at V and 7 bases at J, with 10 bases in the middle. CDR3 in amino acids: CASSEAGGGQPQHF. CDR3 DNA: TGTGCCAGCAGTGAAGCCGGGGGTGGACAGCCCCAGCATTTT.

This chain's CDR3 is CASRFRGNTEAFF. The DNA for the CDR3 is TGTGCCAGCAGATTTAGGGGGAACACTGAAGCTTTCTTT. The rearrangement links TRBV6-5 to TRBJ1-1, with a weak D call TRBD1 (5 bases). CDR3 length: 13 amino acids. V was trimmed by 6 bases and J by 1 base, leaving 9 bases between them. CDR1 and CDR2 (germline): MNHEY, SVGAGI.

V usage is TRBV6-1 and J usage is TRBJ2-3; D is undetermined. V shed 6 bases and J shed 8 bases, with 12 bases lying between them. Germline-derived CDR1 and CDR2 are MNHNS and SASEGT. The CDR3 contains 12 residues. CDR3 protein: CASSASLRTQYF. In DNA, the CDR3 is TGTGCCAGCAGCGCTAGTCTTCGTACGCAGTATTTT.

This rearrangement joins TRBV7-2 to TRBJ2-5, with TRBD2 matching 11 bases. The CDR3 has 18 residues. V gave up 3 bases and J gave up 0 bases; unmatched junction bases: 9. Germline values: CDR1 SGHTA, CDR2 FQGNSA. The CDR3 is CASSFPSGRRMYQETQYF. The CDR3 DNA follows: TGTGCCAGCAGCTTTCCTAGCGGGAGGAGGATGTACCAAGAGACCCAGTACTTC.

The chain has TRBV2 and TRBJ2-3, with D perhaps matching TRBD2 (5 bases). The CDR3 extends over 13 amino acids. Trimming pared 3 bases from V and 6 bases from J, leaving 10 bases between. Germline CDR1 is SNHLY and CDR2 is FYNNEI. The CDR3 DNA sequence: TGTGCCAGCAGTGACTCTCCGGGGGATACGCAGTATTTT. Translation: CASSDSPGDTQYF.

The rearrangement uses TRBV29-1 and TRBJ2-3; TRBD2 aligns across 9 bases. Germline V gene sequence: CDR1 SQVTM, CDR2 ANQGSEA. Trimming removed 6 bases from V and 13 bases from J; junction bases left unmatched: 20. The CDR3 extends over 15 amino acids. CDR3 DNA: TGCAGCGTCTCGGGTAGCGGGAGTGCTTCGATACGGGAGTATTTT. It codes for CSVSGSGSASIREYF.

This rearrangement joins TRBV5-1 to TRBJ1-1; 8 bases line up with TRBD1. Germline-derived CDR1 and CDR2 are SGHRS and YFSETQ. V trimming: 2 bases; J trimming: 5 bases; junction bases outside the gene matches: 8. This CDR3 region has 15 residues. CDR3 region: CASSFAGGEMTEAFF. The CDR3 DNA reads as TGCGCCAGCAGCTTTGCAGGGGGCGAGATGACTGAAGCTTTCTTT. Full variable domain (rest looked up from reference TRBV5-1 and TRBJ1-1): KAGVTQTPRYLIKTRGQQVTLSCSPISGHRSVSWYQQTPGQGLQFLFEYFSETQRNKGNFPGRFSGRQFSNSRSEMNVSTLELGDSALYLCASSFAGGEMTEAFFGQGTRLTVV.

The chain couples TRBV6-5 to TRBJ2-3; 15 bases are a match to TRBD2. Germline trimming cut 5 bases from V and 10 bases from J; bases unmatched to any gene: 4. The CDR3 sequence is 14 residues long. Germline values: CDR1 MNHEY, CDR2 SVGAGI. The CDR3 sequence: CASSDGLAGGPQYF. The CDR3 DNA reads TGTGCCAGCAGTGACGGACTAGCGGGAGGGCCGCAGTATTTT.

A single count supports this clone. The chain couples TRBV7-3 to TRBJ2-1; D possibly corresponds to TRBD2 (6 bases). The ends were cut back, 5 bases at V and 2 bases at J, with 13 bases in the middle. This CDR3 is 15 amino acids long. Looked up from germline, CDR1 is SGHTA and CDR2 is FQGTGA. CDR3 DNA: TGTGCCAGCAGCCCCCGGAGGGGCCCCTACAATGAGCAGTTCTTC. Translated: CASSPRRGPYNEQFF.

Concerning this clone: The same CDR3 also results from other DNA sequences found in this sample. The V gene is TRBV2, the J gene TRBJ2-1; D is ambiguous. Germline CDR1 and CDR2: SNHLY and FYNNEI. The ends were cut back, 5 bases at V and 4 bases at J, with 9 bases in the middle. This CDR3 comprises 13 residues. CDR3 protein: CASSPSSYNEQFF. The CDR3 DNA is TGTGCCAGCAGTCCCTCCTCGTACAATGAGCAGTTCTTC.

This clone was recorded once. The rearrangement joins TRBV7-6 to TRBJ2-5, with TRBD1 as a possible D gene (5 bases). Trimming removed 0 bases at V and 5 bases at J, with 13 bases between. The germline gives CDR1 SGHVS, CDR2 FNYEAQ. The CDR3 sequence is 15 residues long. In nucleotides, the CDR3 is TGTGCCAGCAGCTTAGCAGACAGTCAGAGGGAGACCCAGTACTTC. It yields the protein CASSLADSQRETQYF.

The count of this clone is one. This sequence joins TRBV27 and TRBJ1-2; 8 bases agree with TRBD1. Germline lookup yields CDR1 MNHEY and CDR2 SMNVEV (reference sequence). Losses at the gene ends were 2 bases for V and 4 bases for J; bases not matched to a gene: 9. The CDR3 runs 16 residues. As DNA, the CDR3 is TGTGCCAGCAGTTTAGAGGGCAGGGGGCAGCTCTATGGCTACACCTTC. This gives the protein CASSLEGRGQLYGYTF.

The chain joins TRBV5-6 to TRBJ2-2; the match to TRBD2 covers 10 bases. The CDR3 extends over 17 amino acids. Losses at the gene ends were 0 bases for V and 1 base for J; bases not matched to a gene: 3. The germline gives CDR1 SGHDT, CDR2 YYEEEE. The CDR3 region is CASSLVSSGRNTGELFF. The CDR3 nucleotides are TGTGCCAGCAGCTTGGTGTCTAGCGGGAGGAACACCGGGGAGCTGTTTTTT.

The chain joins TRBV5-1 to TRBJ2-1; TRBD2 agrees at 10 bases. The CDR3 contains 17 residues. Germline CDR1 reads SGHRS; CDR2 reads YFSETQ. V was clipped by 3 bases and J by 5 bases; unmatched bases: 11. CDR3 residues: CASSSGLAQRWDNEQFF. DNA of the CDR3: TGCGCCAGCAGCTCGGGACTAGCGCAAAGATGGGACAATGAGCAGTTCTTC.

Note on this clone: At the DNA level, this CDR3 is encoded by other sequences in the same sample as well. The J gene is TRBJ2-1, the V gene TRBV18, with unresolved D. Trimming removed 2 bases from V and 0 bases from J, with 8 bases in between. The CDR3 is made up of 15 amino acids. Germline-derived CDR1 and CDR2 are KGHSH and LQKENI. CDR3 protein: CASSPISSSYNEQFF. As DNA, the CDR3 is TGTGCCAGCTCACCAATTTCAAGCTCCTACAATGAGCAGTTCTTC.

V and J are TRBV28 and TRBJ2-7; 11 positions match TRBD1. The trim removed 6 bases at V and 7 bases at J, leaving 11 bases unmatched. Per germline, CDR1 MDHEN and CDR2 SYDVKM. The CDR3 is 15 residues long. Written as DNA, the CDR3 is TGTGCCAGCAGCCACGCAGGACAGGGGGCGAGAGAGCAGTACTTC. Amino acid sequence: CASSHAGQGAREQYF.

The V call is TRBV29-1, the J call TRBJ1-1; maybe TRBD1 (5 bases). Germline values: CDR1 SQVTM, CDR2 ANQGSEA. Deletions cut 7 bases from V and 1 base from J, with 13 bases between. This CDR3 spans 13 amino acids. This CDR3 reads CSGADGTNTEAFF. The CDR3 DNA follows: TGCAGCGGTGCGGACGGGACGAACACTGAAGCTTTCTTT.

J is TRBJ2-3 and V is TRBV6-1, with D possibly TRBD1 on 7 matching bases. From germline, CDR1 is MNHNS and CDR2 SASEGT. This CDR3 is 13 amino acids long. Trimming removed 7 bases at V and 3 bases at J, with 11 bases between. The CDR3 DNA follows: TGTGCCAGCAAGGCAGGGGGGACAGATACGCAGTATTTT. It translates to CASKAGGTDTQYF.

V and J are TRBV7-2 and TRBJ2-1; 11 bases are a match to TRBD2. The CDR3 consists of 13 residues. CDR1 SGHTA and CDR2 FQGNSA come from the germline V gene. V trimming: 1 base; J trimming: 12 bases; junction bases outside the gene matches: 2. In nucleotides, the CDR3 is TGTGCCAGCAGCTTAGTTAGCGGGAGGGGGCAGTTCTTC. This sequence encodes CASSLVSGRGQFF.

As regards this clone: Other DNA sequences in the same sample also yield this CDR3. CDR3 residues: CASSPTSGTYNEQFF. In DNA, the CDR3 is TGTGCCAGCTCACCGACTAGCGGGACATACAATGAGCAGTTCTTC. The rearrangement uses TRBV18 and TRBJ2-1, with 11 bases that match TRBD2. This CDR3 has 15 amino acids. The trim removed 3 bases at V and 4 bases at J, leaving 2 bases unmatched. Germline V gene sequence: CDR1 KGHSH, CDR2 LQKENI.

DNA of the CDR3: TGTGCCTGGAGTAACCAGGGCGGCGAGCAGTACTTC. Amino acid sequence: CAWSNQGGEQYF. This sequence joins TRBV30 and TRBJ2-7; perhaps TRBD1 as D (5 bases). The germline V and J ends were trimmed by 2 bases and 6 bases, with 11 bases remaining between them. This CDR3 has 12 residues. Germline V CDR1 and CDR2: GTSNPN, SVGIG (reference sequence).

Of note for this clone: A read error may account for a junction end that differs from germline. The chain uses TRBV6-1 and TRBJ1-5; D may be TRBD1 (6 bases). Germline V gene sequence: CDR1 MNHNS, CDR2 SASEGT. This CDR3 contains 14 residues. The CDR3 reads CANSERGSRQPQHF. CDR3 DNA sequence: TGTGCCAACAGTGAAAGGGGGTCCCGGCAGCCCCAGCATTTT.

The rearrangement joins TRBV7-3 to TRBJ2-7; 7 nucleotides match TRBD1. This CDR3 region has 14 residues. Germline assignment: CDR1 SGHTA and CDR2 FQGTGA. The ends lost 0 bases at V and 2 bases at J; junction bases unmatched: 1. The CDR3 DNA reads TGTGCCAGCAGCTTAACGGGACAGCCCTACGAGCAGTACTTC. Residues: CASSLTGQPYEQYF.

The J gene is TRBJ2-3, the V gene TRBV7-7, with D tentatively TRBD2 (6 bases). The V gene lost 3 bases and the J gene lost 5 bases, with 9 bases spanning the gap. This CDR3 is built from 13 residues. Germline V CDR1 and CDR2: SSHAT, FNYEAQ (reference sequence). CDR3 sequence: CASSLVGGDTQYF. The CDR3 DNA follows: TGTGCCAGCAGCTTGGTGGGAGGAGATACGCAGTATTTT.